Below are 21 T cell receptor beta chains sequenced from a single sample in a study of blood T cell repertoires in COVID-19. Measured with immunoSEQ multiplex PCR; TCRdb has only the in-frame clones, and not every one. The sample records about 160,000 clones, approximately 80% being singletons. Sequenced: peripheral blood. The receptors were sampled from a woman at least 80 years old with acute or convalescent COVID-19.

The gene calls are TRBV15 and TRBJ2-2; D possibly corresponds to TRBD1 (5 bases). Germline assignment: CDR1 LNHNV and CDR2 YYDKDF (reference sequence). V lost 0 bases and J 7 bases, leaving 9 bases between the germline ends. The CDR3 totals 14 residues. The DNA of the CDR3 is TGTGCCACCAGCAGAGAAAGGGGTTTCGGGGAGCTGTTTTTT. Protein: CATSRERGFGELFF.

V and J are TRBV29-1 and TRBJ1-1, with unresolved D. The CDR3 spans 14 residues. Germline V gene data show CDR1 as SQVTM and CDR2 as ANQGSEA. The V end was cut by 4 bases, the J end by 1 base, with 13 bases between. The CDR3 protein is CSVGLWTSNTEAFF. CDR3 DNA sequence: TGCAGCGTTGGGCTTTGGACTTCGAACACTGAAGCTTTCTTT.

The genes are TRBV7-2 and TRBJ1-2; no clear D gene. The CDR3 loop spans 15 amino acids. CDR1 is SGHTA and CDR2 is FQGNSA in the germline V gene. V lost 4 bases to trimming and J lost 4 bases, with 16 bases between them. The CDR3 DNA sequence: TGTGCCAGCAGCTCAAGAGGGAGTAGGGCCTATGGCTACACCTTC. It encodes CASSSRGSRAYGYTF.

CDR3 protein: CASSFGGPDGYTF. CDR3 nucleotide sequence: TGTGCCAGCAGCTTCGGGGGGCCGGATGGCTACACCTTC. The rearrangement joins TRBV7-9 to TRBJ1-2; possible D gene TRBD1, 6 bases. The V gene lost 3 bases and the J gene lost 6 bases, with 11 bases spanning the gap. The length of the CDR3 is 13 residues. Germline-derived CDR1 and CDR2 are SEHNR and FQNEAQ (reference sequence).

The V call is TRBV5-1, the J call TRBJ1-3; D remains unclear. V was cut by 3 bases and J by 0 bases, with 10 bases left in between. The length of the CDR3 is 15 residues. Germline CDR1 and CDR2: SGHRS and YFSETQ. The CDR3 sequence: CASSSELSSGNTIYF. The CDR3 DNA follows: TGCGCCAGCAGCTCCGAACTGAGCTCTGGAAACACCATATATTTT.

The V gene is TRBV6-6, the J gene TRBJ2-7, with a possible D match to TRBD1 (5 bases). Trimming removed 3 bases at V and 3 bases at J, with 12 bases between. Germline values: CDR1 MNHNY, CDR2 SVGAGI (reference sequence). This CDR3 spans 14 amino acids. The CDR3 region is CASSYKGHGYEQYF. CDR3 coding DNA: TGTGCCAGCAGTTATAAAGGACACGGCTACGAGCAGTACTTC.

The chain combines TRBV5-1 with TRBJ2-3; D gene unclear. The V end lost 1 base, the J end lost 2 bases, and 11 bases lay between the germline ends. This CDR3 spans 15 amino acids. CDR1 is SGHRS, CDR2 YFSETQ, per germline. CDR3: CASSLLASNTDTQYF. The DNA for the CDR3 is TGCGCCAGCAGCTTGCTGGCCTCGAACACAGATACGCAGTATTTT.

CDR3 sequence: CASSQDLIGEEYGYTF. CDR3 coding DNA: TGCGCCAGCAGCCAAGATTTAATAGGGGAAGAGTATGGCTACACCTTC. The V call is TRBV4-3, the J call TRBJ1-2, with D maybe TRBD1 (5 bases). CDR1 LGHNA and CDR2 YSLEER come from the germline V gene. This CDR3 is built from 16 residues. Trimming shortened V by 0 bases and J by 5 bases, and 16 bases separated the two germline ends.

A word on this clone: Other DNA sequences in the sample encode the same CDR3. The chain couples TRBV11-2 to TRBJ2-7, with 7 bases that match TRBD1. V lost 4 bases and J lost 4; bases outside the gene matches: 1. The germline V gene has CDR1 SGHAT and CDR2 FQNNGV. The CDR3 loop spans 12 amino acids. For the CDR3, the DNA is TGTGCCAGCAGCTCACAGGGGTACGAGCAGTACTTC. Translated: CASSSQGYEQYF.

The gene calls are TRBV19 and TRBJ2-1, with 14 bases identical to TRBD2. The germline V gene encodes CDR1 LNHDA and CDR2 SQIVND (reference sequence). The CDR3 covers 18 residues. V trimming: 3 bases; J trimming: 0 bases; junction bases outside the gene matches: 4. The CDR3 reads CASSMGLAGDPSYNEQFF. DNA for the CDR3: TGTGCCAGTAGTATGGGACTAGCGGGAGACCCCTCCTACAATGAGCAGTTCTTC.

The chain joins TRBV28 to TRBJ2-5; a weak D match, TRBD2 (6 bases). The V gene lost 4 bases and the J gene lost 5 bases, with 17 bases spanning the gap. CDR3 length: 15 residues. CDR1 is MDHEN and CDR2 is SYDVKM in the germline V gene. CDR3 residues: CASSSGRRVGETQYF. The CDR3 DNA sequence: TGTGCCAGCAGTTCAGGAAGGAGGGTGGGGGAGACCCAGTACTTC.

V is TRBV7-9 and J is TRBJ2-5, with 9 bases matching TRBD1. The CDR3 extends over 15 amino acids. V was clipped by 3 bases and J by 5 bases; unmatched bases: 7. Germline V CDR1 and CDR2: SEHNR, FQNEAQ (reference sequence). The CDR3 DNA sequence: TGTGCCAGCAGCTTCGGGACAGGGTCTCCTGAGACCCAGTACTTC. Protein: CASSFGTGSPETQYF.

J is TRBJ2-1 and V is TRBV10-3; 12 bases match TRBD2. The CDR3 runs to 16 residues. Losses at the gene ends were 0 bases for V and 8 bases for J; bases not matched to a gene: 5. The germline CDR1 and CDR2 sequences are ENHRY and SYGVKD. CDR3 in amino acids: CAISESASGRVYEQFF. In DNA, the CDR3 is TGTGCCATCAGTGAGTCGGCTAGCGGGAGGGTGTATGAGCAGTTCTTC.

The V gene is TRBV6-2 or TRBV6-3, the J gene TRBJ2-1, with 13 bases that match TRBD2. Per germline, CDR1 MNHEY and CDR2 SVGEGT. The CDR3 extends over 15 amino acids. J lost 9 bases, V lost 5 bases, and 7 bases had no gene match. The CDR3 loop is CASSTGTSGIGEQFF. The CDR3 DNA reads as TGTGCCAGCAGTACGGGGACTAGCGGGATTGGTGAGCAGTTCTTC.

This clone appeared many times. The chain couples TRBV19 to TRBJ2-5, with TRBD2 matching 11 bases. The V gene's germline CDR1 is LNHDA and CDR2 SQIVND (reference sequence). The V gene end was trimmed by 5 bases and the J gene end by 5 bases; junction bases not matched to a gene: 4. The CDR3 runs to 14 residues. The CDR3: CASSARLAGETQYF. CDR3 in DNA: TGTGCCAGTAGTGCCAGACTAGCGGGGGAGACCCAGTACTTC.

The chain employs TRBV18 and TRBJ2-7, with a tentative D call TRBD2 (5 bases). V lost 8 bases to trimming and J lost 1 base, with 21 bases between them. The CDR3 runs 16 residues. Per the germline V gene, CDR1 is KGHSH and CDR2 is LQKENI. DNA for the CDR3: TGTGCCAGCACACGCTCTCAGACTACCCAATCCTACGAGCAGTACTTC. Translating it yields CASTRSQTTQSYEQYF.

The sample holds one count of this clone. This chain connects TRBV19 to TRBJ2-7; 9 bases line up with TRBD1. The trim removed 3 bases at V and 5 bases at J, leaving 5 bases unmatched. In germline, CDR1 is LNHDA, CDR2 SQIVND (reference sequence). The CDR3 sequence is 14 residues long. The CDR3: CASSIGTGRNEQYF. The DNA of the CDR3 is TGTGCCAGTAGTATCGGGACAGGGAGGAACGAGCAGTACTTC.

This sequence joins TRBV7-2 and TRBJ2-1; 7 nucleotides match TRBD2. CDR1 is SGHTA and CDR2 is FQGNSA in the germline V gene. The length of the CDR3 is 16 residues. V dropped 5 bases and J dropped 0; count of bases not matched to a gene: 7. CDR3 bases: TGTGCCAGCAGCCCAGACGGGGGGAGCTCCTACAATGAGCAGTTCTTC. Protein: CASSPDGGSSYNEQFF.

This chain links TRBV5-1 with TRBJ1-1; D gene uncertain. Germline V gene data show CDR1 as SGHRS and CDR2 as YFSETQ. The CDR3 totals 13 residues. Trimming removed 4 bases at V and 4 bases at J, with 11 bases between. The CDR3, as DNA: TGCGCCAGCAGCCCGCAGGATTCCACTGAAGCTTTCTTT. This gives the protein CASSPQDSTEAFF.

This CDR3 is CSARAPQGRNTEAFF. In DNA, the CDR3 is TGCAGCGCACGCGCCCCACAGGGGAGGAACACTGAAGCTTTCTTT. The genes are TRBV29-1 and TRBJ1-1, with 7 nucleotides matching TRBD1. The CDR3 sequence is 15 residues long. The J segment lost 1 base and the V segment lost 7 bases, leaving 12 bases of the junction unmatched. The germline V gene encodes CDR1 SQVTM and CDR2 ANQGSEA.

The chain couples TRBV5-6 to TRBJ1-5; D gene unclear. This CDR3 is 15 amino acids long. V was trimmed by 1 base and J by 0 bases, leaving 8 bases between them. CDR1 and CDR2 (germline): SGHDT, YYEEEE. The CDR3 DNA is TGTGCCAGCAGCTTGACCAGATATAGCAATCAGCCCCAGCATTTT. Translated, it gives CASSLTRYSNQPQHF.